Presented here are 23 T cell receptor beta chains from one specimen sequenced in a study of blood T cell repertoires in COVID-19. Profiling relied on immunoSEQ multiplex PCR, and the TCRdb table lists in-frame clones only, not all of them. This table has roughly 230,000 clones, 80% to 90% appearing once. Sample: PBMCs or T cells enriched from blood (not recorded which). The source is a woman in her 50s who had been exposed to COVID-19.

The chain recombines TRBV28 with TRBJ1-2; D might be TRBD1 (5 bases). The V end was cut by 3 bases, the J end by 8 bases, with 22 bases between. Germline V gives CDR1 MDHEN, CDR2 SYDVKM. The CDR3 totals 16 residues. CDR3 residues: CASSLEGHRGFEGYTF. For the CDR3, the DNA is TGTGCCAGCAGTTTGGAGGGGCATAGGGGTTTCGAGGGCTACACCTTC.

The chain uses TRBV5-5 and TRBJ2-2; 7 positions agree with TRBD1. V was clipped by 4 bases and J by 6 bases; unmatched bases: 15. Germline V gives CDR1 SGHKS, CDR2 YYEKEE (reference sequence). The CDR3 covers 17 residues. CDR3 coding DNA: TGTGCCAGCAGCACTACAGGGGCGACCGGTCTGGCCGGGGAGCTGTTTTTT. Protein product: CASSTTGATGLAGELFF.

This chain joins TRBV27 and TRBJ2-7, with TRBD1 as a possible D gene (6 bases). Between the trimmed V and J ends, which lost 4 bases and 1 base, there was a span of 14 bases. Germline loops: CDR1 MNHEY, CDR2 SMNVEV (reference sequence). This CDR3 is 15 amino acids long. Written as DNA, the CDR3 is TGTGCCAGCAGTTCAAACAGGGTAAGATCCTACGAGCAGTACTTC. Its protein is CASSSNRVRSYEQYF.

In this sample, this clone turned up a few times. This chain uses TRBV3-1 (or the pseudogene TRBV3-2) with TRBJ1-1; a possible D gene is TRBD1 (5 bases). This CDR3 is 16 amino acids long. CDR1 and CDR2 from the germline V gene are LGHDT and YNNKEL (reference sequence). V lost 0 bases to trimming and J lost 6 bases, with 17 bases between them. CDR3 in amino acids: CASSQDLGAHPSEAFF. CDR3 in DNA: TGTGCCAGCAGCCAAGATCTTGGGGCCCACCCGTCTGAAGCTTTCTTT.

The chain links TRBV30 to TRBJ2-3; D possibly corresponds to TRBD2 (5 bases). The CDR3 length is 13 residues. The V and J ends lost 2 bases and 0 bases respectively, with 6 bases between them. Germline assignment: CDR1 GTSNPN and CDR2 SVGIG (reference sequence). The CDR3 region is CAWSSGSTDTQYF. The CDR3 nucleotides read TGTGCCTGGAGTAGCGGTAGCACAGATACGCAGTATTTT.

The CDR3 spells CASSLGTWNTEAFF. In DNA form, the CDR3 reads TGTGCCAGCAGCCTCGGGACATGGAACACTGAAGCTTTCTTT. The chain joins TRBV7-2 to TRBJ1-1; tentatively, D is TRBD1 (6 bases). Germline lookup yields CDR1 SGHTA and CDR2 FQGNSA. V was cut by 5 bases and J by 1 base, with 11 bases left in between. The CDR3 sequence is 14 residues long. Variable domain in full (rest from reference TRBV7-2 and TRBJ1-1): GAGVSQSPSNKVTEKGKDVELRCDPISGHTALYWYRQSLGQGLEFLIYFQGNSAPDKSGLPSDRFSAERTGGSVSTLTIQRTQQEDSAVYLCASSLGTWNTEAFFGQGTRLTVV.

This clone has more than one count but fewer than ten. The rearrangement uses TRBV6-5 and TRBJ2-3; no clear D. CDR1 MNHEY and CDR2 SVGAGI come from the germline V gene. Trimming pared 3 bases from V and 8 bases from J, leaving 15 bases between. The CDR3 has 14 amino acids. CDR3 protein: CASSYGQATGTQYF. The CDR3 nucleotides read TGTGCCAGCAGTTATGGCCAGGCTACCGGTACGCAGTATTTT.

The chain couples TRBV6-5 to TRBJ1-3; D remains ambiguous. The V end was cut by 11 bases, the J end by 4 bases, with 18 bases between. Germline CDR1 is MNHEY and CDR2 is SVGAGI. The CDR3 has 14 amino acids. CDR3 DNA sequence: TGTGCCTGCACCGAGGGCTCGGGGGGAAACACCATATATTTT. Encoded protein: CACTEGSGGNTIYF.

The chain uses TRBV9 and TRBJ1-2; no clear D gene. Germline V CDR1 and CDR2: SGDLS, YYNGEE. This CDR3 comprises 15 residues. V lost 0 bases, J lost 0 bases, and 9 bases lay in between. CDR3 coding DNA: TGTGCCAGCAGCGTAGGTGGAGGAACTAACTATGGCTACACCTTC. This encodes CASSVGGGTNYGYTF.

The chain recombines TRBV9 with TRBJ1-2; perhaps TRBD1 as D (6 bases). This CDR3 is 18 amino acids long. V dropped 2 bases and J dropped 4 bases, with 24 bases sitting between them. Germline V gene sequence: CDR1 SGDLS, CDR2 YYNGEE. Here the CDR3 reads CASSVEQGVPLSFYGYTF. The CDR3 nucleotides read TGTGCCAGCAGCGTCGAACAGGGCGTACCTCTATCATTCTATGGCTACACCTTC.

The gene calls are TRBV19 and TRBJ2-1; 8 positions match TRBD2. The CDR3 contains 12 residues. V shed 7 bases and J 10 bases; nucleotides not matched to a gene: 6. Germline lookup yields CDR1 LNHDA and CDR2 SQIVND (reference sequence). The CDR3 DNA reads as TGTGCCAGTATGACGGGGGGGGAGGAGCAGTTCTTC. It codes for CASMTGGEEQFF.

This clone has just a few counts. The V call is TRBV7-9, the J call TRBJ2-2; perhaps TRBD1 as D (7 bases). The ends were cut back, 1 base at V and 6 bases at J, with 15 bases in the middle. There are 16 residues in the CDR3. Germline V gene data show CDR1 as SEHNR and CDR2 as FQNEAQ (reference sequence). The CDR3 coding sequence is TGTGCCAGCAGCTTAGGCAGGGGGGCGTACCCCGGGGAGCTGTTTTTT. Translated: CASSLGRGAYPGELFF.

The V and J genes are TRBV19 and TRBJ1-1, with 8 bases lining up with TRBD1. CDR1 and CDR2 (germline): LNHDA, SQIVND (reference sequence). After removal of 3 bases from V and 3 bases from J, the junction contained 21 bases not matched to a gene. CDR3 size: 20 residues. DNA for the CDR3: TGTGCCAGTAGTATTAGGTTGGGGCAGGGGGCGGGAAAGGGAGACACTGAAGCTTTCTTT. Its translation is CASSIRLGQGAGKGDTEAFF.

V gene TRBV3-1 (or the pseudogene TRBV3-2) combines with J gene TRBJ1-1; D possibly corresponds to TRBD1 (5 bases). This CDR3 has 16 amino acids. The V end was cut by 0 bases, the J end by 0 bases, with 11 bases between. The germline V gene encodes CDR1 LGHDT and CDR2 YNNKEL (reference sequence). The CDR3 protein is CASSQDQRQLNTEAFF. Here the CDR3 DNA reads TGTGCCAGCAGCCAAGATCAACGACAGTTGAACACTGAAGCTTTCTTT.

The chain joins TRBV7-2 to TRBJ1-2; 7 bases line up with TRBD1. V dropped 4 bases and J dropped 2; count of bases not matched to a gene: 13. The CDR3 is made up of 17 amino acids. CDR1 is SGHTA and CDR2 is FQGNSA in the germline V gene. CDR3 bases: TGTGCCAGCAGCTACCGGGACAGAGGGTGGGGGAACTATGGCTACACCTTC. It specifies CASSYRDRGWGNYGYTF.

Only a few counts were recorded for this clone. The V gene is TRBV30, the J gene TRBJ1-5, with TRBD1 as a possible D gene (6 bases). The CDR3 covers 14 residues. The V and J ends lost 4 bases and 4 bases respectively, with 14 bases between them. Germline V CDR1 and CDR2: GTSNPN, SVGIG (reference sequence). The CDR3 DNA follows: TGTGCCTGGAACACCGGGACATTGAATCAGCCCCAGCATTTT. Amino acids: CAWNTGTLNQPQHF.

The CDR3: CATSARGGNTIYF. The DNA of the CDR3 is TGTGCCACCAGTGCCCGAGGCGGAAACACCATATATTTT. The chain couples TRBV24-1 to TRBJ1-3; D is ambiguous. Germline V CDR1 and CDR2: KGHDR, SFDVKD. V was shortened by 5 bases and J by 4 bases, with 8 bases between the two germline ends. The CDR3 loop spans 13 amino acids.

The gene calls are TRBV10-3 and TRBJ2-7; no firm D call. This CDR3 contains 15 residues. From germline, CDR1 is ENHRY and CDR2 SYGVKD. V shed 2 bases and J shed 0 bases, with 11 bases lying between them. The DNA of the CDR3 is TGTGCCATCAGTGAGCAGACATCGAGCTCCTACGAGCAGTACTTC. Protein product: CAISEQTSSSYEQYF.

This clone was seen more than once but under ten times. The rearrangement uses TRBV4-3 and TRBJ1-5; 8 nucleotides match TRBD1. Germline trimming cut 4 bases from V and 5 bases from J; bases unmatched to any gene: 4. The CDR3 extends over 14 amino acids. Germline V gene data show CDR1 as LGHNA and CDR2 as YSLEER. In DNA, the CDR3 is TGCGCCAGCAGCCCAGACAGGGGTTATCAGCCCCAGCATTTT. Encoded protein: CASSPDRGYQPQHF.

The chain uses TRBV7-9 and TRBJ1-6; 7 bases match TRBD1. V lost 5 bases and J lost 7; bases outside the gene matches: 8. CDR1 and CDR2 from the germline V gene are SEHNR and FQNEAQ (reference sequence). This CDR3 comprises 15 residues. In DNA form, the CDR3 reads TGTGCCAGCAGCCCCATGGGACAGTCCAATTCACCCCTCCACTTT. This encodes CASSPMGQSNSPLHF. Combining the CDR3 with reference TRBV7-9 and TRBJ1-6 gives the whole variable domain DTGVSQNPRHKITKRGQNVTFRCDPISEHNRLYWYRQTLGQGPEFLTYFQNEAQLEKSRLLSDRFSAERPKGSFSTLEIQRTEQGDSAMYLCASSPMGQSNSPLHFGNGTRLTVT.

The chain recombines TRBV18 with TRBJ1-3; unclear D gene. CDR1 KGHSH and CDR2 LQKENI come from the germline V gene. The CDR3 consists of 15 residues. V shed 5 bases and J shed 4 bases, with 15 bases lying between them. The CDR3 nucleotides are TGTGCCAGCTCAGCCCTCGGGGAGTCCGGAAACACCATATATTTT. It specifies CASSALGESGNTIYF.

The chain links TRBV28 to TRBJ2-2; maybe TRBD2 (5 bases). The CDR3 runs 16 residues. The germline V gene has CDR1 MDHEN and CDR2 SYDVKM. V was pared by 6 bases and J by 3 bases, with 17 bases between. In nucleotides, the CDR3 is TGTGCCAGCAGCCCTTTCGGCAGCGGCTACACCGGGGAGCTGTTTTTT. It specifies CASSPFGSGYTGELFF.

This chain uses TRBV14 with TRBJ1-2, with D maybe TRBD1 (6 bases). There are 16 residues in the CDR3. Trimming pared 0 bases from V and 6 bases from J, leaving 17 bases between. The germline CDR1 and CDR2 sequences are SGHDN and FVKESK. The CDR3 region has the DNA TGTGCCAGCAGCCAAGATTGGGGGCCACCTCCTAATGGCTACACCTTC. Its protein product is CASSQDWGPPPNGYTF.